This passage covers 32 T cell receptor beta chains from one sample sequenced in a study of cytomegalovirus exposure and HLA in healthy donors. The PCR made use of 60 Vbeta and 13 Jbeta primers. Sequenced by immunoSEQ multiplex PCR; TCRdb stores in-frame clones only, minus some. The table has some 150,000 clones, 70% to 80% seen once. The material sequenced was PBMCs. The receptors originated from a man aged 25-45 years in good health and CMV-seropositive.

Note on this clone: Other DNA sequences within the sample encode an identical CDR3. The CDR3 is CASSPGTSGGSSYNEQFF. Written as DNA, the CDR3 is TGTGCCAGCAGCCCCGGGACTAGCGGGGGGAGCTCCTACAATGAGCAGTTCTTC. The V call is TRBV7-9, the J call TRBJ2-1; 15 bases are shared with TRBD2. The germline V gene has CDR1 SEHNR and CDR2 FQNEAQ (reference sequence). V gave up 5 bases and J gave up 0 bases; unmatched junction bases: 5. The CDR3 is 18 residues long.

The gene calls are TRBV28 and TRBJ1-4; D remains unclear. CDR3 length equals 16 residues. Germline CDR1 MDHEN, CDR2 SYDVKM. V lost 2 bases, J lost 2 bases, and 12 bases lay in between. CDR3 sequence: CASSLTQFRTNEKLFF. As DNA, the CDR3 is TGTGCCAGCAGTTTAACTCAATTCAGGACTAATGAAAAACTGTTTTTT.

The CDR3 protein is CASRRGQGAGGELFF. CDR3 DNA: TGTGCCAGCAGAAGGGGACAGGGGGCGGGCGGGGAGCTGTTTTTT. The gene calls are TRBV6-6 and TRBJ2-2; 12 bases map to TRBD1. In germline, CDR1 is MNHNY, CDR2 SVGAGI (reference sequence). The CDR3 covers 15 residues. V was clipped by 6 bases and J by 7 bases; unmatched bases: 6.

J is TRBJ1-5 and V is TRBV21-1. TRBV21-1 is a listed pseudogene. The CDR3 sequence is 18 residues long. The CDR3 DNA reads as TGTGCCAGCAGCAAAGGACTAGGAGGCTATTATAGCAATCAGCCCCAGCATTTT. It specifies CASSKGLGGYYSNQPQHF.

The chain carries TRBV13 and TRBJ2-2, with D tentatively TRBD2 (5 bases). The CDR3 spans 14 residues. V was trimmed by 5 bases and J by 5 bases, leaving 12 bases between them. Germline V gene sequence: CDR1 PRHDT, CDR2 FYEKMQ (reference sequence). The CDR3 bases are TGTGCCAGCAGCGGGGAGCGAGGGACCGGGGAGCTGTTTTTT. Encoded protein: CASSGERGTGELFF.

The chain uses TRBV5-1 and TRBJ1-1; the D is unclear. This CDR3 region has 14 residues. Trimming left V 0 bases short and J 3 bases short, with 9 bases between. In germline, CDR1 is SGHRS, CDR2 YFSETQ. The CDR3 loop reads CASSLVRRDTEAFF. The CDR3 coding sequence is TGCGCCAGCAGCTTGGTGAGGAGGGACACTGAAGCTTTCTTT.

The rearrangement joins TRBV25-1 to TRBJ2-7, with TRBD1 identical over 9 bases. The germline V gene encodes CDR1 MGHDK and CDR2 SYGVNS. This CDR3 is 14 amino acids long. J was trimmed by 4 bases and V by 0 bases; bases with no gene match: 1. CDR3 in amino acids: CASSEYGTGYEQYF. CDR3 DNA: TGTGCCAGCAGTGAATACGGGACAGGGTACGAGCAGTACTTC.

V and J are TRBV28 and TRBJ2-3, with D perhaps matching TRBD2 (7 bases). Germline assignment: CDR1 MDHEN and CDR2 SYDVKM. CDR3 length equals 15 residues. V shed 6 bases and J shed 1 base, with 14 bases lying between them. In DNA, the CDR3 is TGTGCCAGCAGCGCCCGGGGGGCCGGCACAGATACGCAGTATTTT. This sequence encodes CASSARGAGTDTQYF.

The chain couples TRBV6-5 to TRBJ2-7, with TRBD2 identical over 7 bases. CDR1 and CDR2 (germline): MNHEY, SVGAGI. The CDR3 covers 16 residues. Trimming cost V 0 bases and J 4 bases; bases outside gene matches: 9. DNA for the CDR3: TGTGCCAGCAGTTACTCAAGCGGGATGCTAGCTTACGAGCAGTACTTC. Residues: CASSYSSGMLAYEQYF.

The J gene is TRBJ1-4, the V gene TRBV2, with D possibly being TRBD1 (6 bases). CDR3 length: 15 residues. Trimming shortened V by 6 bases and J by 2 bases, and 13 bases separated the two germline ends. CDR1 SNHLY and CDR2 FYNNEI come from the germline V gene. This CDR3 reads CASRHRTATNEKLFF. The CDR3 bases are TGTGCCAGCAGGCATAGGACAGCGACTAATGAAAAACTGTTTTTT.

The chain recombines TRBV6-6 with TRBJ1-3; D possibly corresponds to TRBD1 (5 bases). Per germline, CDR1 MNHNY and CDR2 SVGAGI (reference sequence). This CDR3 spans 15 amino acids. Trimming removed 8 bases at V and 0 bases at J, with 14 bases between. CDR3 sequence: CASGRGFDSGNTIYF. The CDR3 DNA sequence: TGTGCCAGCGGGAGGGGATTCGACTCTGGAAACACCATATATTTT.

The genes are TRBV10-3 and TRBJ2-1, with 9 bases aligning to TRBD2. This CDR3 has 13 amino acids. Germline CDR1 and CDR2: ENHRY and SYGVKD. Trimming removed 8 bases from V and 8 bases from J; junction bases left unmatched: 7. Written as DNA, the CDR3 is TGTGCCATCGAAGATAGCGGGAGTCATGAGCAGTTCTTC. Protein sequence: CAIEDSGSHEQFF.

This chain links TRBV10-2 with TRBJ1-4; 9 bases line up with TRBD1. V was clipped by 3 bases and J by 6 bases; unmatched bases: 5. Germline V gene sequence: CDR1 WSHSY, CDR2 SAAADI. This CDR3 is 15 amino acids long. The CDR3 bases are TGCGCCAGCAGTGAAACCGGGACAGGGTATGAAAAACTGTTTTTT. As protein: CASSETGTGYEKLFF.

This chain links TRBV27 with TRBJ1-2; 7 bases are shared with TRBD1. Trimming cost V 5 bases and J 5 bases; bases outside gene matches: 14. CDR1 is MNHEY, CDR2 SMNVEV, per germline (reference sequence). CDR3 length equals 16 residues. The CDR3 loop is CASSPNGGQRLYGYTF. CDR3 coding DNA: TGTGCCAGCAGTCCCAACGGGGGACAGCGGCTATATGGCTACACCTTC.

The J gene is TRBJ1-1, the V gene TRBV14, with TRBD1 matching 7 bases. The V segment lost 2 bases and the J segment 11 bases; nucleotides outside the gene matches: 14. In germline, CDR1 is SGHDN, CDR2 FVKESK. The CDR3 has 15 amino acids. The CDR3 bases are TGTGCCAGCAGCCAATTCGGCTCCCTTACAGGGGAGGCTTTCTTT. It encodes CASSQFGSLTGEAFF.

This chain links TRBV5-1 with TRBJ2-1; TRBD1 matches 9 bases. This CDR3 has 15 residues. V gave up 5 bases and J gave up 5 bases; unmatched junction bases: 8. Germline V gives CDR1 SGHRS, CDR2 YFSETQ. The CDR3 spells CASRSTGTGNNEQFF. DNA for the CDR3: TGCGCCAGCAGGTCTACCGGGACAGGGAACAATGAGCAGTTCTTC.

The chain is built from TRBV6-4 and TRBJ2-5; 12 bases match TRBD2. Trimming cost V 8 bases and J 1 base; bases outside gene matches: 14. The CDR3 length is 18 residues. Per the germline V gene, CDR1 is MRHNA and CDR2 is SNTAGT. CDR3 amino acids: CASLARELAGGSQETQYF. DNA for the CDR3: TGTGCCAGCCTCGCCCGAGAACTAGCGGGAGGAAGCCAAGAGACCCAGTACTTC.

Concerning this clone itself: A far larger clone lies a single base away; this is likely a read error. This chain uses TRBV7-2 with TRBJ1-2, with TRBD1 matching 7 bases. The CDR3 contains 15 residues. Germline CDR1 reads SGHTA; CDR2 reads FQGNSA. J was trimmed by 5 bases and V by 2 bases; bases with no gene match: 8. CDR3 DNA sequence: TGTGCCAGCAGCTTACACAGGGGATCGAAATATGGCTACACCTTC. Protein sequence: CASSLHRGSKYGYTF.

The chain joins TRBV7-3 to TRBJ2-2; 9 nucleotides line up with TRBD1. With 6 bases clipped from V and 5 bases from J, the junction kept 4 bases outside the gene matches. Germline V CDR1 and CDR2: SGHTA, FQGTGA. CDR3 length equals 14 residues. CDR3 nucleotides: TGTGCCAGCAGTCCCGGGACAGGGACCGGGGAGCTGTTTTTT. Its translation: CASSPGTGTGELFF.

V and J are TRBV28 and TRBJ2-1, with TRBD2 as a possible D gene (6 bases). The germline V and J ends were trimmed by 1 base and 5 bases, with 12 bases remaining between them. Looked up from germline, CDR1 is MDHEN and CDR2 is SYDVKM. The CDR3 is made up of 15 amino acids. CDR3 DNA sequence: TGTGCCAGCAGTTTATTTGCGGGATTAGACAATGAGCAGTTCTTC. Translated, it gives CASSLFAGLDNEQFF.

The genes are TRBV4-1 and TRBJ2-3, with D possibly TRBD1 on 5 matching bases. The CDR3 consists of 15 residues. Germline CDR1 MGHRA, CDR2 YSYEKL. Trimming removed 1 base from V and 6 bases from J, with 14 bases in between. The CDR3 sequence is CASSQGVPGRDTQYF. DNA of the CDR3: TGCGCCAGCAGCCAAGGAGTCCCAGGGCGGGATACGCAGTATTTT.

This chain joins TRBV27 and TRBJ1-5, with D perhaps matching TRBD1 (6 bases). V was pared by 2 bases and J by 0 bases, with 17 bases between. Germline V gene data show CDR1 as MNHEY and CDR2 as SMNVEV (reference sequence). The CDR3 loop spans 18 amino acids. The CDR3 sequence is CASSLGAGEEFSNQPQHF. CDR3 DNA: TGTGCCAGCAGTTTAGGGGCAGGGGAAGAATTTAGCAATCAGCCCCAGCATTTT.

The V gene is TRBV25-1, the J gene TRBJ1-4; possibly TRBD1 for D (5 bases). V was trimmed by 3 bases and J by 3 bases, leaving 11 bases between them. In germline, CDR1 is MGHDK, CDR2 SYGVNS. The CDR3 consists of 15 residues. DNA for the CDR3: TGTGCCAGCAGTGATTGGGGGAGGGCTAATGAAAAACTGTTTTTT. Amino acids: CASSDWGRANEKLFF.

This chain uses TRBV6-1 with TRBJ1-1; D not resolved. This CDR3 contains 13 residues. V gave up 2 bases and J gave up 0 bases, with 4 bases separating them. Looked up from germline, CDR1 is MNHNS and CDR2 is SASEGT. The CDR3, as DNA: TGTGCCAGCAGTGAACAGTTGAACACTGAAGCTTTCTTT. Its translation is CASSEQLNTEAFF.

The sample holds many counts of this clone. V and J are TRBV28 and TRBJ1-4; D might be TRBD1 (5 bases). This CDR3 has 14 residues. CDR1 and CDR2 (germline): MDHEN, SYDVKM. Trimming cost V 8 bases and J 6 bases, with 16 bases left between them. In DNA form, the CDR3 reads TGTGCCAGCTCCTCGGGGGGGATCGATGAAAAACTGTTTTTT. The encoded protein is CASSSGGIDEKLFF.

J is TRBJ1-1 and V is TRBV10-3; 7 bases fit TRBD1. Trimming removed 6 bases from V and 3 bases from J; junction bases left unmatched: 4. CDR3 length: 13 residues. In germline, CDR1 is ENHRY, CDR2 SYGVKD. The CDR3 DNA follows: TGTGCCATCAGACTCGACAGGGACACTGAAGCTTTCTTT. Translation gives CAIRLDRDTEAFF.

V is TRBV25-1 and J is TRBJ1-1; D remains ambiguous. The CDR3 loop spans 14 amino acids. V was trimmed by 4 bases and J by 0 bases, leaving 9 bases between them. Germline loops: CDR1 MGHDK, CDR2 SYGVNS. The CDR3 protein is CASSGREMNTEAFF. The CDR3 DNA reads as TGTGCCAGCAGTGGAAGAGAGATGAACACTGAAGCTTTCTTT.

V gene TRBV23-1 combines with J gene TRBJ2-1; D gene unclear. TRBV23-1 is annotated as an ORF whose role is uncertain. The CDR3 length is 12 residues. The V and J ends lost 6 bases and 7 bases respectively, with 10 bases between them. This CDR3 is CASSRAPNEQFF. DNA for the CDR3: TGCGCCAGCAGCCGAGCCCCGAATGAGCAGTTCTTC.

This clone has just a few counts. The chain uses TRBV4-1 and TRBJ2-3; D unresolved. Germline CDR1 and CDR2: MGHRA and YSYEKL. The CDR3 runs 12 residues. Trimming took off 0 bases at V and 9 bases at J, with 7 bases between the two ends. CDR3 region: CASSQDSTTQYF. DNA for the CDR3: TGCGCCAGCAGCCAAGATAGCACCACGCAGTATTTT.

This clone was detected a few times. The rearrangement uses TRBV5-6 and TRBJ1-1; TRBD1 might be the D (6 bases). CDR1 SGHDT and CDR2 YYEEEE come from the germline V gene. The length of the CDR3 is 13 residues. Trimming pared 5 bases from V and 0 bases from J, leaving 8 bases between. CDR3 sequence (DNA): TGTGCCAGCAGGAGGGACATGAACACTGAAGCTTTCTTT. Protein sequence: CASRRDMNTEAFF.

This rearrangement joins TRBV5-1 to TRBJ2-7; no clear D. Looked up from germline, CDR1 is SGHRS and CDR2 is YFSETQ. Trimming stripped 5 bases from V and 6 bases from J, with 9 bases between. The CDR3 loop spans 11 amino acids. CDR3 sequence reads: CASRENGEQYF. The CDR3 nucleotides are TGCGCCAGCAGAGAGAACGGCGAGCAGTACTTC.

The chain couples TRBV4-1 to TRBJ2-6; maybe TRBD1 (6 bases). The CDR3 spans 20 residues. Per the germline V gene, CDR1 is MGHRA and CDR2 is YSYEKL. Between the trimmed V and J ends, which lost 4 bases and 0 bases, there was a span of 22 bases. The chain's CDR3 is CASSLYLTQGPHSGANVLTF. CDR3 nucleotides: TGCGCCAGCAGCCTCTATCTTACACAGGGACCCCACTCTGGGGCCAACGTCCTGACTTTC.